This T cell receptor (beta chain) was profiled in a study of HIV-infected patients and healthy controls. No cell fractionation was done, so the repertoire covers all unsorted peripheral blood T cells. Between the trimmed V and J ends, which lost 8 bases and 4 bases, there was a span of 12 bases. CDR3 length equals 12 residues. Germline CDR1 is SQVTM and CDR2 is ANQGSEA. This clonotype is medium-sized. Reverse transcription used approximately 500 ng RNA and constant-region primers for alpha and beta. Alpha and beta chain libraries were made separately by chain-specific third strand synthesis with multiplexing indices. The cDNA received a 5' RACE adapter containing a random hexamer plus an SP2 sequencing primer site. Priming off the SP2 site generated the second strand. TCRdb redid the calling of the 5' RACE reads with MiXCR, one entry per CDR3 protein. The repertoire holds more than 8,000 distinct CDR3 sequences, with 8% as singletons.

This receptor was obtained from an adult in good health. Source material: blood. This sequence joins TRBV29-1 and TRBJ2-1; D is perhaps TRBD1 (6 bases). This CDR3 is CSTGQKYNEQFF. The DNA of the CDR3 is TGCAGCACCGGACAGAAGTACAATGAGCAGTTCTTC.